The 29 T cell receptor beta chains in this list originate from one sample, sequenced in a study of radiation and T cells in renal cell carcinoma. Here immunoSEQ multiplex PCR was the method, and the copy in TCRdb shows in-frame clones only, minus some. The sample records 150,000 or so clones, around four fifths being singletons. Stated time point: baseline pretreatment blood. The treatment was: 15 Gy SBRT to primary tumor, nephrectomy 4 weeks later. The sequencing here drew on blood, taken from a patient whose treatment included radiotherapy and nephrectomy. These receptors were collected from a woman in her forties or fifties with renal cell carcinoma.

The chain employs TRBV20-1 and TRBJ2-7; D tentatively reads TRBD1 or TRBD2 (5 bases each). Germline V lookup: CDR1 DFQATT, CDR2 SNEGSKA (reference sequence). This CDR3 comprises 11 residues. V lost 1 base, J lost 6 bases, and 7 bases lay in between. CDR3 sequence: CSARGGAEQYF. The CDR3, as DNA: TGCAGTGCTAGAGGAGGGGCCGAGCAGTACTTC.

V is TRBV6-1 and J is TRBJ1-5, with D perhaps matching TRBD1 (6 bases). The CDR3 sequence is 15 residues long. In germline, CDR1 is MNHNS, CDR2 SASEGT. The V gene lost 0 bases and the J gene lost 2 bases, with 8 bases spanning the gap. The CDR3 protein is CASSEASGGNQPQHF. The CDR3 DNA sequence: TGTGCCAGCAGTGAAGCTTCAGGGGGCAATCAGCCCCAGCATTTT.

This clone was observed once. The rearrangement uses TRBV14 and TRBJ2-7, with no clear D. V lost 5 bases and J 4 bases, leaving 6 bases between the germline ends. The CDR3 has 11 amino acids. Germline CDR1 and CDR2: SGHDN and FVKESK. CDR3 DNA sequence: TGTGCCAGCAGCGTGAAATACGAGCAGTACTTC. Translation: CASSVKYEQYF.

The V and J genes are TRBV7-9 and TRBJ1-2; D call uncertain. The V and J ends lost 1 base and 2 bases respectively, with 8 bases between them. From germline, CDR1 is SEHNR and CDR2 FQNEAQ (reference sequence). There are 14 residues in the CDR3. The DNA for the CDR3 is TGTGCCAGCAGCTTAGGGTCGGCGAACTATGGCTACACCTTC. This encodes CASSLGSANYGYTF.

The V and J genes are TRBV11-2 and TRBJ2-7, with D hard to call. The CDR3 totals 14 residues. With 4 bases removed from V and 8 bases from J, the gap between germline ends came to 18 bases. From germline, CDR1 is SGHAT and CDR2 FQNNGV. For the CDR3, the DNA is TGTGCCAGCAGCTCCAGCTCCGACGGAAGCCAGCAGTACTTC. Translated: CASSSSSDGSQQYF.

CDR3 nucleotides: TGTGCCTGGAGTGTACAAGGGACCACAGATACGCAGTATTTT. Protein product: CAWSVQGTTDTQYF. This chain uses TRBV30 with TRBJ2-3, with D perhaps being TRBD1 or TRBD2 (5 bases each). Germline V CDR1 and CDR2: GTSNPN, SVGIG (reference sequence). V lost 0 bases and J lost 2, with 9 bases in between. This CDR3 is 14 amino acids long.

The V and J genes are TRBV14 and TRBJ1-2; 8 positions agree with TRBD1. Trimming at V came to 0 bases and at J to 6 bases, leaving 6 bases not matched to a gene. CDR3 size: 15 residues. Germline V gene lookup returns CDR1 SGHDN and CDR2 FVKESK. CDR3 protein: CASSQEVQGEDGYTF. Written as DNA, the CDR3 is TGTGCCAGCAGCCAAGAGGTACAGGGGGAAGATGGCTACACCTTC. Full variable domain (remainder filled in from reference TRBV14 and TRBJ1-2): EAGVTQFPSHSVIEKGQTVTLRCDPISGHDNLYWYRRVMGKEIKFLLHFVKESKQDESGMPNNRFLAERTGGTYSTLKVQPAELEDSGVYFCASSQEVQGEDGYTFGSGTRLTVV.

The chain links TRBV7-2 to TRBJ2-5, with 7 bases matching TRBD1. The trim removed 5 bases at V and 3 bases at J, leaving 3 bases unmatched. The CDR3 consists of 13 residues. Germline lookup yields CDR1 SGHTA and CDR2 FQGNSA. The CDR3 protein is CASSLTGEETQYF. The CDR3 region has the DNA TGTGCCAGCAGCCTCACAGGGGAAGAGACCCAGTACTTC.

The chain couples TRBV5-6 to TRBJ2-1; unclear D gene. CDR1 SGHDT and CDR2 YYEEEE come from the germline V gene. The CDR3 has 16 residues. Deletions cut 5 bases from V and 0 bases from J, with 15 bases between. For the CDR3, the DNA is TGTGCCAGCAGTCTGGCTGGCGTAAGCTCCTACAATGAGCAGTTCTTC. Its translation is CASSLAGVSSYNEQFF.

Only one count was recorded for this clone. The J gene is TRBJ1-1, the V gene TRBV6-5, with D uncertain. Trimming pared 2 bases from V and 4 bases from J, leaving 8 bases between. The CDR3 has 13 residues. The germline V gene has CDR1 MNHEY and CDR2 SVGAGI. The CDR3 reads CASSYRSSTEAFF. CDR3 DNA: TGTGCCAGCAGTTACAGGTCCAGCACTGAAGCTTTCTTT.

V usage is TRBV5-1 and J usage is TRBJ1-2; possible D gene TRBD1, 6 bases. The CDR3 loop spans 15 amino acids. The germline CDR1 and CDR2 sequences are SGHRS and YFSETQ. The ends were cut back, 1 base at V and 7 bases at J, with 17 bases in the middle. This CDR3 reads CASSLTGQLKSGYTF. The CDR3 bases are TGCGCCAGCAGCTTGACGGGACAACTAAAGAGTGGCTACACCTTC.

The V call is TRBV9, the J call TRBJ2-4; TRBD1 might be the D (5 bases). The germline CDR1 and CDR2 sequences are SGDLS and YYNGEE. The V end lost 5 bases, the J end lost 5 bases, and 11 bases lay between the germline ends. The CDR3 runs 13 residues. DNA of the CDR3: TGTGCCAGCAGTCCTGGGGCCGAAAACATTCAGTACTTC. This codes for CASSPGAENIQYF.

The V call is TRBV5-4, the J call TRBJ1-3; D is undetermined. The V and J ends lost 3 bases and 0 bases respectively, with 7 bases between them. This CDR3 contains 14 residues. Germline lookup yields CDR1 SGHNT and CDR2 YYREEE (reference sequence). The CDR3 spells CASSSRDSGNTIYF. Here the CDR3 DNA reads TGTGCCAGCAGCTCTAGGGACTCTGGAAACACCATATATTTT.

V usage is TRBV5-1 and J usage is TRBJ2-2; possible D gene TRBD1, 5 bases. Germline V gives CDR1 SGHRS, CDR2 YFSETQ. Trimming removed 0 bases from V and 4 bases from J, with 10 bases in between. This CDR3 comprises 15 residues. CDR3 in DNA: TGCGCCAGCAGCTTGGGGGGCTCGGGCACCGGGGAGCTGTTTTTT. Its protein is CASSLGGSGTGELFF.

This clone occurred once. The chain couples TRBV10-3 to TRBJ1-3; D might be TRBD1 (5 bases). Trimming shortened V by 11 bases and J by 0 bases, and 11 bases separated the two germline ends. This CDR3 comprises 13 residues. Germline values: CDR1 ENHRY, CDR2 SYGVKD. The CDR3 loop is CAVTGVSGNTIYF. CDR3 sequence (DNA): TGTGCCGTTACAGGAGTCTCTGGAAACACCATATATTTT.

The J gene is TRBJ2-7, the V gene TRBV6-6; D may be TRBD2 (5 bases). This CDR3 contains 14 residues. Trimming removed 4 bases at V and 0 bases at J, with 10 bases between. Germline lookup yields CDR1 MNHNY and CDR2 SVGAGI (reference sequence). This CDR3 is CASSFIRDSYEQYF. DNA for the CDR3: TGTGCCAGCAGTTTCATACGGGACTCCTACGAGCAGTACTTC.

The chain uses TRBV7-9 and TRBJ2-7; 7 nucleotides agree with TRBD2. The germline V gene encodes CDR1 SEHNR and CDR2 FQNEAQ (reference sequence). The CDR3 length is 15 residues. V lost 4 bases, J lost 0 bases, and 6 bases stayed unmatched. The CDR3 nucleotides are TGTGCCAGCAGCTCTACCGGGACTATCTCCTACGAGCAGTACTTC. Amino acid sequence: CASSSTGTISYEQYF.

This clone was detected a few times. The chain recombines TRBV10-1 with TRBJ1-1; no clear D gene. Per germline, CDR1 WNHNN and CDR2 SYGVQD (reference sequence). Trimming cost V 3 bases and J 6 bases, with 11 bases left between them. The CDR3 is 13 residues long. CDR3 sequence: CASSEGLWAEAFF. CDR3 DNA: TGCGCCAGCAGTGAAGGGTTGTGGGCTGAAGCTTTCTTT.

This clone was counted a few times. V gene TRBV19 combines with J gene TRBJ1-5; D gene uncertain. V was pared by 4 bases and J by 3 bases, with 7 bases between. CDR3 size: 13 residues. Germline CDR1 is LNHDA and CDR2 is SQIVND (reference sequence). CDR3 nucleotides: TGTGCCAGTAGTACCTCCTACAATCAGCCCCAGCATTTT. It specifies CASSTSYNQPQHF.

This clone was seen a few times. J is TRBJ1-1 and V is TRBV9; D is unresolved. This CDR3 has 11 residues. Trimming shortened V by 3 bases and J by 8 bases, and 8 bases separated the two germline ends. Germline assignment: CDR1 SGDLS and CDR2 YYNGEE. This CDR3 is CASSEGKEAFF. CDR3 DNA: TGTGCCAGCAGCGAGGGCAAAGAAGCTTTCTTT.

The chain couples TRBV29-1 to TRBJ1-5, with 9 bases identical to TRBD1. Trimming at V came to 7 bases and at J to 2 bases, leaving 3 bases not matched to a gene. The length of the CDR3 is 13 residues. The germline V gene encodes CDR1 SQVTM and CDR2 ANQGSEA. CDR3 bases: TGCAGCGCCAGGACAGGGGGCAATCAGCCCCAGCATTTT. This encodes CSARTGGNQPQHF.

The chain combines TRBV7-2 with TRBJ2-2; 8 nucleotides match TRBD1. This CDR3 is 15 amino acids long. V gave up 5 bases and J gave up 4 bases; unmatched junction bases: 6. Germline V gene lookup returns CDR1 SGHTA and CDR2 FQGNSA. CDR3 sequence: CASSAGQGSTGELFF. The CDR3, as DNA: TGTGCCAGCAGCGCAGGACAGGGAAGCACCGGGGAGCTGTTTTTT.

The J gene is TRBJ2-2, the V gene TRBV7-8; D is unresolved. Looked up from germline, CDR1 is SGHVS and CDR2 is FQNEAQ. CDR3 size: 14 residues. V was pared by 5 bases and J by 3 bases, with 10 bases between. CDR3 protein: CASSLGPDTGELFF. The CDR3, as DNA: TGTGCCAGCAGCCTAGGCCCTGACACCGGGGAGCTGTTTTTT.

The chain recombines TRBV7-8 with TRBJ1-5, with 7 bases aligning to TRBD1. The CDR3 sequence is 13 residues long. Unmatched junction bases numbered 1, after V lost 2 bases and J lost 6 bases. In germline, CDR1 is SGHVS, CDR2 FQNEAQ. The CDR3 coding sequence is TGTGCCAGCAGCTTACAGGGGGGTCAGCCCCAGCATTTT. It yields the protein CASSLQGGQPQHF.

The genes are TRBV9 and TRBJ1-5; D remains unclear. The CDR3 spans 13 residues. The germline V and J ends were trimmed by 0 bases and 7 bases, with 8 bases remaining between them. Per germline, CDR1 SGDLS and CDR2 YYNGEE. The CDR3 protein is CASSVGNPQPQHF. For the CDR3, the DNA is TGTGCCAGCAGCGTAGGTAACCCGCAGCCCCAGCATTTT.

The V and J genes are TRBV27 and TRBJ1-1; D uncertain. The V end was cut by 2 bases, the J end by 1 base, with 8 bases between. Looked up from germline, CDR1 is MNHEY and CDR2 is SMNVEV (reference sequence). This CDR3 is built from 14 residues. The CDR3 protein is CASSLGQKNTEAFF. The CDR3 coding sequence is TGTGCCAGCAGTTTAGGGCAGAAGAACACTGAAGCTTTCTTT.

This clone was seen a few times. The V and J genes are TRBV7-2 and TRBJ2-3, with D unresolved. Germline V gene sequence: CDR1 SGHTA, CDR2 FQGNSA. Trimming removed 2 bases from V and 4 bases from J, with 4 bases in between. This CDR3 spans 12 amino acids. The DNA of the CDR3 is TGTGCCAGCAGCTTATTCGCAGATACGCAGTATTTT. It specifies CASSLFADTQYF.

V and J are TRBV4-3 and TRBJ2-7, with 9 bases aligning to TRBD2. This CDR3 is 15 amino acids long. V shed 4 bases, J shed 3 bases, and the junction held 7 bases outside the gene matches. Per the germline V gene, CDR1 is LGHNA and CDR2 is YSLEER. Written as DNA, the CDR3 is TGCGCCAGCAGCCCGGGGGCTAGCGGGGACTACGAGCAGTACTTC. Amino acids: CASSPGASGDYEQYF.

This clone was counted only a few times. V is TRBV7-9 and J is TRBJ1-5; 7 nucleotides align to TRBD1. CDR1 and CDR2 from the germline V gene are SEHNR and FQNEAQ (reference sequence). J lost 3 bases, V lost 5 bases, and 7 bases had no gene match. The CDR3 has 15 residues. The CDR3 loop is CASSLRQGHNQPQHF. DNA for the CDR3: TGTGCCAGCAGCCTCAGACAGGGACACAATCAGCCCCAGCATTTT.